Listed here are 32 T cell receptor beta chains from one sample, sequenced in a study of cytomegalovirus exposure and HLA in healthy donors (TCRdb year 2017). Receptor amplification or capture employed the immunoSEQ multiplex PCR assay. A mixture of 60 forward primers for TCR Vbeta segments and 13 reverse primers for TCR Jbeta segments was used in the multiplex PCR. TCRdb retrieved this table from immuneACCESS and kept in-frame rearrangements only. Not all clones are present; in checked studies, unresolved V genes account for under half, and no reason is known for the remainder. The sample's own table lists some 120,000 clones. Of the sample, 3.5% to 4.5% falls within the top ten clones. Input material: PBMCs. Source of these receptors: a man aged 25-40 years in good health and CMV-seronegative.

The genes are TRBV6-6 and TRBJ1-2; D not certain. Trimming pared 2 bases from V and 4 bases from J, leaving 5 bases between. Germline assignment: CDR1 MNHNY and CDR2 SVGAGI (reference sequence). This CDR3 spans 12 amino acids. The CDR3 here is CASSYELYGYTF. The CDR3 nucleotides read TGTGCCAGCAGTTACGAACTCTATGGCTACACCTTC.

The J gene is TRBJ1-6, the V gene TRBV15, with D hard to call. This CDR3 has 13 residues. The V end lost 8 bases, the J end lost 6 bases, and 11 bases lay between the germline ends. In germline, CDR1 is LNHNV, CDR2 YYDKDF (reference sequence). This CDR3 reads CATRGGSNSPLHF. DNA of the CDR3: TGTGCCACCCGAGGAGGGAGTAATTCACCCCTCCACTTT. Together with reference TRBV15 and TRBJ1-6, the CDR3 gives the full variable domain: DAMVIQNPRYQVTQFGKPVTLSCSQTLNHNVMYWYQQKSSQAPKLLFHYYDKDFNNEADTPDNFQSRRPNTSFCFLDIRSPGLGDTAMYLCATRGGSNSPLHFGNGTRLTVT.

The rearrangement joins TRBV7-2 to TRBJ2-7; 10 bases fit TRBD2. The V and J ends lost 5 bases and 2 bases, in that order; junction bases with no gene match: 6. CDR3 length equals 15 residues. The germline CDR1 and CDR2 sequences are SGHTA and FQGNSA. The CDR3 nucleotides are TGTGCCAGCAGCACTGGGACTAGCGCTACCTACGAGCAGTACTTC. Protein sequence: CASSTGTSATYEQYF.

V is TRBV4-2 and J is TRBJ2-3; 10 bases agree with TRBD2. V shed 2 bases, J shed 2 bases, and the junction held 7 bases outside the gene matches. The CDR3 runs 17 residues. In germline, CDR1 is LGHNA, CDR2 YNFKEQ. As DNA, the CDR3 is TGTGCCAGCAGCCAATCCGCTAGCGGGGGCCCCACAGATACGCAGTATTTT. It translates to CASSQSASGGPTDTQYF.

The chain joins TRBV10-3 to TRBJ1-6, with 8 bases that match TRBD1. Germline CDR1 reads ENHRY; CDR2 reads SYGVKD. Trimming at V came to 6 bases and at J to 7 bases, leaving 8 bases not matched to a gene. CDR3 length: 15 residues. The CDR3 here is CAIRIGQGGNSPLHF. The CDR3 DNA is TGTGCCATCAGAATCGGACAGGGCGGAAATTCACCCCTCCACTTT.

The CDR3 region has the DNA TGTGCCAGCAGTTTTACAGGGGAAAAACTGTTTTTT. It encodes CASSFTGEKLFF. The rearrangement uses TRBV6-5 and TRBJ1-4; weak D call: TRBD1 (6 bases). CDR1 and CDR2 (germline): MNHEY, SVGAGI. Trimming removed 4 bases from V and 8 bases from J, with 8 bases in between. The CDR3 covers 12 residues.

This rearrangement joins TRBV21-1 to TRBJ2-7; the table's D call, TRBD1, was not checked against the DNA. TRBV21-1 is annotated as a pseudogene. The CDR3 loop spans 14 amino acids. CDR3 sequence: CASTHRGAHYEQYF. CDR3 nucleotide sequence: TGTGCCAGCACCCACAGGGGGGCCCATTACGAGCAGTACTTC.

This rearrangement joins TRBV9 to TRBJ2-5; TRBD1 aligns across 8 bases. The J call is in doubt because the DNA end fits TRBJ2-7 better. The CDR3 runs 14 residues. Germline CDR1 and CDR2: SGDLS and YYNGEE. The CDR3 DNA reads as TGTGCCAGCAGCGTAGCAGGGGGCGCGGACGAGCAGTACTTC. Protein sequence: CASSVAGGADEQYF.

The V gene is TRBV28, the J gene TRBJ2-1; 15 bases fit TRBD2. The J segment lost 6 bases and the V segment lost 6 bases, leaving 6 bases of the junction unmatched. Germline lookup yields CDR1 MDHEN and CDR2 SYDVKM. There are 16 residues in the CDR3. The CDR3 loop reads CASSGLAGGQRNEQFF. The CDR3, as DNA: TGTGCCAGCAGCGGACTAGCGGGGGGGCAACGCAATGAGCAGTTCTTC.

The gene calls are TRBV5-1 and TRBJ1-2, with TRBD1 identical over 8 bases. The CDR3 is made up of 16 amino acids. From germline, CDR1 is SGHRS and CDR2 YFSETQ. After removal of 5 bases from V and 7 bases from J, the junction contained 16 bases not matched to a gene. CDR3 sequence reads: CASRQNSGGLFGGYTF. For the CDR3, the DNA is TGCGCCAGCAGACAAAATTCAGGGGGCCTTTTTGGTGGCTACACCTTC.

CDR3 DNA: TGTGCCAGCGGCCTCGGACTGAAACCCCCCTACGAGCAGTACTTC. Translating gives CASGLGLKPPYEQYF. The rearrangement links TRBV6-5 to TRBJ2-7; maybe TRBD2 (5 bases). Germline CDR1 is MNHEY and CDR2 is SVGAGI. This CDR3 region has 15 residues. V was cut by 8 bases and J by 2 bases, with 19 bases left in between.

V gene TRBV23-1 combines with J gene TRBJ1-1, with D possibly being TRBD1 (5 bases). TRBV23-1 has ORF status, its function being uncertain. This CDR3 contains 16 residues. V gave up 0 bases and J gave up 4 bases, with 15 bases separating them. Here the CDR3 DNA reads TGCGCCAGCAGTCAATCGGTGGGGGGTCCGGGCACTGAAGCTTTCTTT. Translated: CASSQSVGGPGTEAFF.

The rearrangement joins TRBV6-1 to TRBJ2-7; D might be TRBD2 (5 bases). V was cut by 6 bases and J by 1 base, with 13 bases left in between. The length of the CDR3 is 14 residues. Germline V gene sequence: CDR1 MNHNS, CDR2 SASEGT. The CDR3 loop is CASSAFEGSYEQYF. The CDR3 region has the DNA TGTGCCAGCAGCGCCTTTGAGGGATCCTACGAGCAGTACTTC.

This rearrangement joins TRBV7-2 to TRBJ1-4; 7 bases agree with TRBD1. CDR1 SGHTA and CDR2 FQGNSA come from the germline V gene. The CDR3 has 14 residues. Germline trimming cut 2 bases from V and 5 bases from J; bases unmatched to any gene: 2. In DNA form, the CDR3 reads TGTGCCAGCAGCTTAAGGACAGGCAATGAAAAACTGTTTTTT. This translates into CASSLRTGNEKLFF. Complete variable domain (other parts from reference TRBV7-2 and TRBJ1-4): GAGVSQSPSNKVTEKGKDVELRCDPISGHTALYWYRQSLGQGLEFLIYFQGNSAPDKSGLPSDRFSAERTGGSVSTLTIQRTQQEDSAVYLCASSLRTGNEKLFFGSGTQLSVL.

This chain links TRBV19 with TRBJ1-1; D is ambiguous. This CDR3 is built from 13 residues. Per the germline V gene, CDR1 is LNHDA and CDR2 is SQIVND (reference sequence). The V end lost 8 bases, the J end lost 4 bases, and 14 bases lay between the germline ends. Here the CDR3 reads CASVDRRITEAFF. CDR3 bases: TGTGCCAGTGTCGATCGGAGAATCACTGAAGCTTTCTTT.

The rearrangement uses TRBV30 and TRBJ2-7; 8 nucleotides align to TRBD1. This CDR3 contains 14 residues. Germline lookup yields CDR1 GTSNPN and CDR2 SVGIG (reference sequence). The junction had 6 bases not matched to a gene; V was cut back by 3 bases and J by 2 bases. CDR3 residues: CAWSFGQGTYEQYF. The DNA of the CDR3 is TGTGCCTGGAGCTTCGGACAGGGTACCTACGAGCAGTACTTC.

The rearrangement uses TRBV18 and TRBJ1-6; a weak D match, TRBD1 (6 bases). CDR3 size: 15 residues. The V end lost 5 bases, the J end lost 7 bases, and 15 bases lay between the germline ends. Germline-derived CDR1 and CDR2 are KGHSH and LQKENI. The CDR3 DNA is TGTGCCAGCTCAACGAAGGGGGTGGACAATTCACCCCTCCACTTT. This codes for CASSTKGVDNSPLHF.

The DNA of the CDR3 is TGTGCCAGCTCATCGGTCCCCCGCGGACTTGAGCAGTTCTTC. Residues: CASSSVPRGLEQFF. J is TRBJ2-1 and V is TRBV18, with TRBD2 as a possible D gene (5 bases). Germline CDR1 is KGHSH and CDR2 is LQKENI. The CDR3 is made up of 14 amino acids. Trimming took off 5 bases at V and 9 bases at J, with 17 bases between the two ends.

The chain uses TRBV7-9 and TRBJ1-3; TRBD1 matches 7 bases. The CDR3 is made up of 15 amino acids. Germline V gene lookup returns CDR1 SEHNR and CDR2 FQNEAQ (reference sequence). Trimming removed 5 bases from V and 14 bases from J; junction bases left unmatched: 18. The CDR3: CASSKGATGSLHLYF. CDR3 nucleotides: TGTGCCAGCAGCAAGGGGGCGACAGGGTCTCTACACTTATATTTT.

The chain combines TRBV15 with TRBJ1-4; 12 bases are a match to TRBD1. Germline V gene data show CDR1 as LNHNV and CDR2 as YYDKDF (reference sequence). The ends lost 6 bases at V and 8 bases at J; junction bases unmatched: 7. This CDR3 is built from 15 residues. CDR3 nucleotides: TGTGCCACCAGAGCCGGGACAGGGGGCCTCGAAAAACTGTTTTTT. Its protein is CATRAGTGGLEKLFF.

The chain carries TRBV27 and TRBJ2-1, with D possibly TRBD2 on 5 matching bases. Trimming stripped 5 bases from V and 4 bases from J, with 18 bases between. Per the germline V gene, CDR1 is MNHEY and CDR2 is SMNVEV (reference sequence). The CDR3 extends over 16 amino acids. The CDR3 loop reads CASSPSVGISYNEQFF. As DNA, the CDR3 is TGTGCCAGCAGTCCCTCGGTCGGGATCTCGTACAATGAGCAGTTCTTC.

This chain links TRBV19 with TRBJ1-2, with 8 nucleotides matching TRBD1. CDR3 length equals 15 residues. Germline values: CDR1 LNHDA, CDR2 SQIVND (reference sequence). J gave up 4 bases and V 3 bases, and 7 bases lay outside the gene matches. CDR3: CASSIRDRILYGYTF. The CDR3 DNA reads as TGTGCCAGTAGTATCCGGGACAGGATTCTCTATGGCTACACCTTC. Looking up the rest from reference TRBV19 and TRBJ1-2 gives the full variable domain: DGGITQSPKYLFRKEGQNVTLSCEQNLNHDAMYWYRQDPGQGLRLIYYSQIVNDFQKGDIAEGYSVSREKKESFPLTVTSAQKNPTAFYLCASSIRDRILYGYTFGSGTRLTVV.

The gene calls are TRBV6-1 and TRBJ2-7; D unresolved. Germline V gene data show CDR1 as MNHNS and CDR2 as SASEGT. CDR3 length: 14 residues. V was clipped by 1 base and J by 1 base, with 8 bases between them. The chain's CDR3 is CASSEVQASYEQYF. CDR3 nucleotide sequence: TGTGCCAGCAGTGAAGTGCAGGCTTCCTACGAGCAGTACTTC.

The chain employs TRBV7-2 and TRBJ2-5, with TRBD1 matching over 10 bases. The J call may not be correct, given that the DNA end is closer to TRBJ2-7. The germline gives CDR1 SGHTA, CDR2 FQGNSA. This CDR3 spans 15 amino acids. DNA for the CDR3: TGTGCCAGCAGCCTCCTGACAGGGGGCCCCTACGAGCAGTACTTC. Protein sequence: CASSLLTGGPYEQYF.

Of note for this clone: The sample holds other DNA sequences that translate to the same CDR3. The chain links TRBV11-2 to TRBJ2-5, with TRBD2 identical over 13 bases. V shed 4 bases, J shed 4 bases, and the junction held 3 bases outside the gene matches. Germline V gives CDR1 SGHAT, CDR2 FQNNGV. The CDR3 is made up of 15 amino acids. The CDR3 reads CASSSRTSGGETQYF. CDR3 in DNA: TGTGCCAGCAGCTCCCGGACTAGCGGGGGAGAGACCCAGTACTTC.

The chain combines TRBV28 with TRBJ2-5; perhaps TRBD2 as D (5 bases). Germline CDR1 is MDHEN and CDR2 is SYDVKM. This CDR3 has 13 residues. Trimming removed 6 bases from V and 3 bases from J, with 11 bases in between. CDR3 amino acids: CASRWTPKETQYF. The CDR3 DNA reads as TGTGCCAGCAGGTGGACTCCGAAAGAGACCCAGTACTTC. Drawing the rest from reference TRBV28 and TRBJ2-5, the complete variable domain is DVKVTQSSRYLVKRTGEKVFLECVQDMDHENMFWYRQDPGLGLRLIYFSYDVKMKEKGDIPEGYSVSREKKERFSLILESASTNQTSMYLCASRWTPKETQYFGPGTRLLVL.

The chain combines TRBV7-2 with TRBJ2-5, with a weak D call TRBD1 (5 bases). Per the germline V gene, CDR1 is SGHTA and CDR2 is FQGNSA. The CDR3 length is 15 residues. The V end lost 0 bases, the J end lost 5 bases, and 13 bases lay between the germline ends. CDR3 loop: CASSLAKGMSETQYF. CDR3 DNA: TGTGCCAGCAGCTTAGCTAAGGGGATGTCGGAGACCCAGTACTTC.

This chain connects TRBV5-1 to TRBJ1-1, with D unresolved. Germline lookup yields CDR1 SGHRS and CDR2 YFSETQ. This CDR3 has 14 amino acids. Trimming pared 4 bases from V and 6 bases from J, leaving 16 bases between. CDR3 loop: CASSLSPGSSEAFF. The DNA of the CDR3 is TGCGCCAGCAGCCTCTCCCCCGGGAGCTCTGAAGCTTTCTTT.

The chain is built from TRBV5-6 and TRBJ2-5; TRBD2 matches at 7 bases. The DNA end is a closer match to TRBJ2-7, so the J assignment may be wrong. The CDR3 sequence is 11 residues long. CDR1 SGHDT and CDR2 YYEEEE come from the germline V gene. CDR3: CASSWGGEQYF. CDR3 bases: TGTGCCAGCAGCTGGGGGGGCGAGCAGTACTTC.

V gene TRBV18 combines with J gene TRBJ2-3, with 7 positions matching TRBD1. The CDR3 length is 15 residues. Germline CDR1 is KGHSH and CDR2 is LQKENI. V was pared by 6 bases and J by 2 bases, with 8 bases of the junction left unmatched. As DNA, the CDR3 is TGTGCCAGCTCCCCCGGGACAGTCTACACAGATACGCAGTATTTT. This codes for CASSPGTVYTDTQYF.

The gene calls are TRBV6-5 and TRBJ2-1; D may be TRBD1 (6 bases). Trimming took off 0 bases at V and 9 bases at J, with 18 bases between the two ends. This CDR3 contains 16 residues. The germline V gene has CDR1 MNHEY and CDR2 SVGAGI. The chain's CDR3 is CASSYSTPGQLGEQFF. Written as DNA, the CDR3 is TGTGCCAGCAGTTACTCAACCCCGGGACAACTAGGTGAGCAGTTCTTC.

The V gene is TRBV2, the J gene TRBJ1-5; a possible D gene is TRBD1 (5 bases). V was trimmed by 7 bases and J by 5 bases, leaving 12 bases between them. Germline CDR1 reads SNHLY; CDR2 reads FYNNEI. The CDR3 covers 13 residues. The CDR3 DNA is TGTGCCAGCAATTCCAGGGATTATCAGCCCCAGCATTTT. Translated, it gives CASNSRDYQPQHF.